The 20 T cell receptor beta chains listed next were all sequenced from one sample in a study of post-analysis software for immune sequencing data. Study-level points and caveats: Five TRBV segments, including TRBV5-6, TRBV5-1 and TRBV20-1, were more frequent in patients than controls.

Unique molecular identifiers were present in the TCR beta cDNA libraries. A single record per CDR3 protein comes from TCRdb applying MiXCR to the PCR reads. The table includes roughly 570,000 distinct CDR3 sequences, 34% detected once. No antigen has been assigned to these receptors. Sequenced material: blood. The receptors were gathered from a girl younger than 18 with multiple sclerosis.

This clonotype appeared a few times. CDR3 nucleotide sequence: TGTGCCAGCAGTTACTCCCCGGGGGATACGCAGTATTTT. It is translated as CASSYSPGDTQYF. The chain couples TRBV6-5 to TRBJ2-3; TRBD2 might be the D (5 bases). Germline values: CDR1 MNHEY, CDR2 SVGAGI. Deletions cut 0 bases from V and 6 bases from J, with 7 bases between. The CDR3 length is 13 residues.

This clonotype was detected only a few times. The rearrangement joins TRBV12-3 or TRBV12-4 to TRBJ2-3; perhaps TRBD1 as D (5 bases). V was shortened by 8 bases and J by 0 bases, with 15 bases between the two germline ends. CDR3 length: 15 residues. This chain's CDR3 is CASLPGHTSTDTQYF. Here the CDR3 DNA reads TGTGCCAGCTTGCCAGGGCATACTAGCACAGATACGCAGTATTTT.

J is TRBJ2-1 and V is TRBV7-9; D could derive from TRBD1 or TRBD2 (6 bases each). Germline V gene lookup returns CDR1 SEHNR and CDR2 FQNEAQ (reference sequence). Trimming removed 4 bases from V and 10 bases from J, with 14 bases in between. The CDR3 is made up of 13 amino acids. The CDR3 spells CASSYPGAREQFF. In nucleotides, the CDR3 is TGTGCCAGCAGCTACCCGGGGGCTCGAGAGCAGTTCTTC.

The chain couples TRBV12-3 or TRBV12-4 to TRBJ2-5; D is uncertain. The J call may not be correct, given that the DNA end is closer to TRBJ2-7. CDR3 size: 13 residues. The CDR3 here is CASSLIGSREQYF. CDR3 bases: TGTGCCAGCAGTTTAATTGGGTCGCGCGAGCAGTACTTC.

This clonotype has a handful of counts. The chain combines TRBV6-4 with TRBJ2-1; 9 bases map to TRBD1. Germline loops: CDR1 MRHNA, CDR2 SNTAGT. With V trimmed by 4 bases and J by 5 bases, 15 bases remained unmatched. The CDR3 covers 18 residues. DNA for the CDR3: TGTGCCAGCAGTGTACGGTCATCGGGGACAGGGCGAAACAATGAGCAGTTCTTC. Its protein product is CASSVRSSGTGRNNEQFF.

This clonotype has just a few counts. CDR3 nucleotide sequence: TGCAGTGCTGACAGACTCTCCTACGAGCAGTACTTC. This sequence encodes CSADRLSYEQYF. The chain combines TRBV20-1 with TRBJ2-7, with D tentatively TRBD1 (5 bases). The CDR3 spans 12 residues. V shed 5 bases and J shed 0 bases, with 8 bases lying between them. Germline lookup yields CDR1 DFQATT and CDR2 SNEGSKA (reference sequence).

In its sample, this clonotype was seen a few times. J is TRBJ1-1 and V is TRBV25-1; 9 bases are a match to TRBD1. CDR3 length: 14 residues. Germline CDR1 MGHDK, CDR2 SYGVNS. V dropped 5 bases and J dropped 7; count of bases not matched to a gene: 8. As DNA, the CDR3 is TGTGCCAGCAGTCCCTGGGACAGGGAGGATGAAGCTTTCTTT. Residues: CASSPWDREDEAFF.

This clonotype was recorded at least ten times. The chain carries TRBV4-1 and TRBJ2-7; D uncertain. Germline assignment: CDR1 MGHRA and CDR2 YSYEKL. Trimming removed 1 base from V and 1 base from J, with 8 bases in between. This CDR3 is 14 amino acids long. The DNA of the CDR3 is TGCGCCAGCAGCCAAGCAGAGGCATCCTACGAGCAGTACTTC. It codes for CASSQAEASYEQYF.

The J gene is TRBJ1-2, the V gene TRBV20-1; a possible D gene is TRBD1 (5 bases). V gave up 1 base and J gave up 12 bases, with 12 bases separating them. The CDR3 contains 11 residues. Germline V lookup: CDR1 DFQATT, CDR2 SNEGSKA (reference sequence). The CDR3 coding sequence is TGCAGTGCTAGAGGCGGGCAGGGCCACACCTTC. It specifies CSARGGQGHTF.

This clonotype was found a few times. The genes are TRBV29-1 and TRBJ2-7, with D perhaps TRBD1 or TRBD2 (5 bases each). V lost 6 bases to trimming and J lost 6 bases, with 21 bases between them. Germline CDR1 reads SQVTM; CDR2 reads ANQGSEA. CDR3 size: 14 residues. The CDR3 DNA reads TGCAGCGTCTCCTTTGGGGGTATTGGGGCCGAGCAGTACTTC. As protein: CSVSFGGIGAEQYF.

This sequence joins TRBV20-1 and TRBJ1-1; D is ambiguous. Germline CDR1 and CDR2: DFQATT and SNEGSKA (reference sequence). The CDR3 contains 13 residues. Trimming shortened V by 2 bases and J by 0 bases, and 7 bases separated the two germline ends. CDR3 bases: TGCAGTGCTAGACCAGACTTGAACACTGAAGCTTTCTTT. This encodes CSARPDLNTEAFF.

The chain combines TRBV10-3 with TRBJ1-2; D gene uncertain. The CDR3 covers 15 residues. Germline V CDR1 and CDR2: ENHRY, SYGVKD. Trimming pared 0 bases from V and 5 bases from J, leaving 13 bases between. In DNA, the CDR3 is TGTGCCATCAGTGAGTCGAGGGCGGATGGGTATGGCTACACCTTC. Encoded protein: CAISESRADGYGYTF.

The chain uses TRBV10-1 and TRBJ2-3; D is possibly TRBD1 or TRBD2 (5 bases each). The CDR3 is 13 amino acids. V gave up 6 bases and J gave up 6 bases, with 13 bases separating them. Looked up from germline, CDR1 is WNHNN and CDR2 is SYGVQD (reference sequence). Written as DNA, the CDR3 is TGCGCCAGCAGGGAAGGGACGGGGGATACGCAGTATTTT. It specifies CASREGTGDTQYF.

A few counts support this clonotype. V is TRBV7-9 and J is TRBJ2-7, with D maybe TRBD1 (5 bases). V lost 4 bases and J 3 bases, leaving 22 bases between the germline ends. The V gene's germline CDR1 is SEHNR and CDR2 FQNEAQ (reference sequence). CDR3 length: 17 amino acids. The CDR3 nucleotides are TGTGCCAGCAGCTCTCCGGACCTCAAGGCAGGGCGCTACGAGCAGTACTTC. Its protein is CASSSPDLKAGRYEQYF.

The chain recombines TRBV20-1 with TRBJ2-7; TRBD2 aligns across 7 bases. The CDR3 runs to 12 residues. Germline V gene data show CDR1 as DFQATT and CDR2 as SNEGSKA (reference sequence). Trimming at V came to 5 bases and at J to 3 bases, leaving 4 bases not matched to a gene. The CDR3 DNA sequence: TGCAGTGCTGTAAGCGGGAACTACGAGCAGTACTTC. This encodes CSAVSGNYEQYF.

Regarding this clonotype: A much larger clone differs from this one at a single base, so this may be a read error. The CDR3 is CSANGPRGSSYNEQYF. The CDR3 nucleotides read TGCAGCGCCAACGGTCCGCGGGGAAGCTCCTACAATGAGCAGTACTTC. The gene calls are TRBV29-1 and TRBJ2-5, with a tentative D call TRBD2 (6 bases). The germline V gene has CDR1 SQVTM and CDR2 ANQGSEA. The CDR3 loop spans 16 amino acids. Between the trimmed V and J ends, which lost 7 bases and 11 bases, there was a span of 32 bases.

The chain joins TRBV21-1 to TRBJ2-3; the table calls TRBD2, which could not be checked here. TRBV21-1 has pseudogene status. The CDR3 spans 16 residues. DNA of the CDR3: TGTGCCAGCAGCAAATGGAGCGGGGCCTGCACAGATACGCAGTATTTT. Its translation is CASSKWSGACTDTQYF.

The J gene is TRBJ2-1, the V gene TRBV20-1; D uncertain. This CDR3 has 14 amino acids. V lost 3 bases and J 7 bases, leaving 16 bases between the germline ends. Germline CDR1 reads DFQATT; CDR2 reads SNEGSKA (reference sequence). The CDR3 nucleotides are TGCAGTGCTAGTTCATTAGAAGCTTGGAATGAGCAGTTCTTC. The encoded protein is CSASSLEAWNEQFF.

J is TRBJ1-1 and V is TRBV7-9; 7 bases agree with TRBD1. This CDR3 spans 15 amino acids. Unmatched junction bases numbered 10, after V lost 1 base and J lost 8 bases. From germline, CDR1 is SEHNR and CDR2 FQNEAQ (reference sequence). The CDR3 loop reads CASSLGQGPSSEAFF. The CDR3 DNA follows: TGTGCCAGCAGCTTAGGACAGGGACCTTCCTCCGAAGCTTTCTTT.

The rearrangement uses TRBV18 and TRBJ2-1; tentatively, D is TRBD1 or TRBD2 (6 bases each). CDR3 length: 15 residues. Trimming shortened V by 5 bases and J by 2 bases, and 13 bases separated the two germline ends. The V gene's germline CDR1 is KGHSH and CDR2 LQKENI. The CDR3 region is CASSTKRGAYNEQFF. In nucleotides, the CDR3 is TGTGCCAGCTCAACTAAGAGGGGGGCCTACAATGAGCAGTTCTTC. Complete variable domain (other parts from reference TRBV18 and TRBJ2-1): NAGVMQNPRHLVRRRGQEARLRCSPMKGHSHVYWYRQLPEEGLKFMVYLQKENIIDESGMPKERFSAEFPKEGPSILRIQQVVRGDSAAYFCASSTKRGAYNEQFFGPGTRLTVL.